The 30 T cell receptor beta chains below come from one sample, sequenced in a study of T cells after yellow fever vaccination. TCRdb itself ran the 5' RACE reads through MiXCR, one entry per CDR3 protein. The sample holds some 350,000 distinct CDR3 sequences, 3% to 4.5% seen once. This sample comprised PBMCs, obtained 5 days after the yellow fever booster vaccination. Receptors were obtained from a man younger than 35 who received the YFV17D yellow fever vaccine.

This clonotype was observed at least ten times. The chain has TRBV12-3 or TRBV12-4 and TRBJ1-6; 7 nucleotides align to TRBD1. This CDR3 is 14 amino acids long. The V segment lost 5 bases and the J segment 6 bases; nucleotides outside the gene matches: 4. CDR3 sequence (DNA): TGTGCCAGCAGTCCCTACAGGGGTAATTCACCCCTCCACTTT. The encoded protein is CASSPYRGNSPLHF.

This clonotype showed up just a few times. The chain links TRBV6-5 to TRBJ2-5; 8 bases align to TRBD2. The CDR3 length is 15 residues. Germline lookup yields CDR1 MNHEY and CDR2 SVGAGI. V trimming: 9 bases; J trimming: 2 bases; junction bases outside the gene matches: 11. CDR3 DNA sequence: TGTGCCAGTAGTAGCGGGACCTATTCGCAAGAGACCCAGTACTTC. Residues: CASSSGTYSQETQYF.

There are a few counts of this clonotype. The chain recombines TRBV5-1 with TRBJ2-5; D is perhaps TRBD2 (6 bases). The V end was cut by 0 bases, the J end by 9 bases, with 15 bases between. CDR1 SGHRS and CDR2 YFSETQ come from the germline V gene. The CDR3 is 14 amino acids. DNA for the CDR3: TGCGCCAGCAGCTTGGAAGAGGGGCGGAGGGCCCAGTACTTC. It yields the protein CASSLEEGRRAQYF.

In its sample, this clonotype was seen many times. The gene calls are TRBV28 and TRBJ2-5; no clear D. V lost 8 bases, J lost 7 bases, and 8 bases lay in between. The germline V gene encodes CDR1 MDHEN and CDR2 SYDVKM. The CDR3 length is 10 residues. DNA for the CDR3: TGTGCCAGCGGACCAGGGACCCAGTACTTC. Translating gives CASGPGTQYF.

This clonotype was observed a few times. The genes are TRBV20-1 and TRBJ2-1; maybe TRBD1 (6 bases). This CDR3 has 15 residues. Germline CDR1 and CDR2: DFQATT and SNEGSKA (reference sequence). Trimming shortened V by 2 bases and J by 1 base, and 12 bases separated the two germline ends. The CDR3 DNA reads TGCAGTGCTAGAACCCCAGGGGTATCCTACAATGAGCAGTTCTTC. Its translation is CSARTPGVSYNEQFF.

The V and J genes are TRBV20-1 and TRBJ2-2; D unresolved. This CDR3 contains 12 residues. V dropped 4 bases and J dropped 3 bases, with 6 bases sitting between them. From germline, CDR1 is DFQATT and CDR2 SNEGSKA (reference sequence). The CDR3 nucleotides read TGCAGTGCTACCGCCTACACCGGGGAGCTGTTTTTT. Protein: CSATAYTGELFF.

There are many counts of this clonotype. The chain employs TRBV4-1 and TRBJ2-1; perhaps TRBD2 as D (7 bases). Between the trimmed V and J ends, which lost 3 bases and 2 bases, there was a span of 11 bases. The CDR3 loop spans 15 amino acids. Germline lookup yields CDR1 MGHRA and CDR2 YSYEKL. CDR3 in amino acids: CASSQGGGAYNEQFF. The DNA for the CDR3 is TGCGCCAGCAGCCAGGGGGGGGGCGCCTACAATGAGCAGTTCTTC.

The chain uses TRBV12-5 and TRBJ2-3; 10 nucleotides agree with TRBD2. The V gene end was trimmed by 0 bases and the J gene end by 1 base; junction bases not matched to a gene: 4. The CDR3 has 17 amino acids. The germline gives CDR1 LGHNT, CDR2 FRNRAP. CDR3 loop: CASGLVLAGGRTDTQYF. CDR3 nucleotide sequence: TGTGCTAGTGGTTTGGTGTTAGCGGGGGGCCGCACAGATACGCAGTATTTT.

This clonotype was seen only a few times. The rearrangement links TRBV28 to TRBJ2-5; D perhaps matches TRBD2 (6 bases). Germline CDR1 and CDR2: MDHEN and SYDVKM. V was pared by 2 bases and J by 6 bases, with 13 bases between. CDR3 length equals 14 residues. DNA for the CDR3: TGTGCCAGCAGTTTAACCCGGGGGTCAAAGACCCAGTACTTC. Protein sequence: CASSLTRGSKTQYF.

This clonotype occurred a few times. The chain combines TRBV21-1 with TRBJ2-7; the table gives TRBD1 as D, unverified against the DNA. TRBV21-1 is shown as a pseudogene. The CDR3 runs to 14 residues. CDR3 in amino acids: CASSKIPGSYEQYF. The DNA for the CDR3 is TGTGCCAGCAGCAAAATCCCAGGGTCCTACGAGCAGTACTTC.

The chain recombines TRBV4-2 with TRBJ1-6; D not resolved. The CDR3 is 15 residues long. Trimming shortened V by 0 bases and J by 3 bases, and 6 bases separated the two germline ends. CDR1 is LGHNA, CDR2 YNFKEQ, per germline. This CDR3 is CASSQDSDYNSPLHF. The CDR3 DNA reads TGTGCCAGCAGCCAAGACAGCGACTATAATTCACCCCTCCACTTT.

A few counts support this clonotype. The chain combines TRBV4-1 with TRBJ2-1, with D tentatively TRBD1 (6 bases). The V end lost 1 base, the J end lost 4 bases, and 11 bases lay between the germline ends. Germline values: CDR1 MGHRA, CDR2 YSYEKL. The CDR3 is made up of 15 amino acids. The CDR3, as DNA: TGCGCCAGCAGCCAAGGACAGGTTGGGTACAATGAGCAGTTCTTC. Translation gives CASSQGQVGYNEQFF.

This clonotype came up a few times. The rearrangement links TRBV28 to TRBJ2-1; unclear D gene. The CDR3 sequence is 18 residues long. CDR1 MDHEN and CDR2 SYDVKM come from the germline V gene. Trimming stripped 1 base from V and 2 bases from J, with 18 bases between. CDR3 amino acids: CASSLLGSGLRPYNEQFF. In nucleotides, the CDR3 is TGTGCCAGCAGTTTATTAGGCTCCGGTCTACGCCCCTACAATGAGCAGTTCTTC.

This chain connects TRBV20-1 to TRBJ2-5; 12 nucleotides align to TRBD2. CDR3 length equals 13 residues. CDR1 DFQATT and CDR2 SNEGSKA come from the germline V gene (reference sequence). V trimming: 3 bases; J trimming: 4 bases; junction bases outside the gene matches: 0. CDR3 DNA sequence: TGCAGTGCTAGGACTAGCGGGGGAGAGACCCAGTACTTC. Amino acid sequence: CSARTSGGETQYF.

The V call is TRBV7-9, the J call TRBJ1-2; D not certain. Trimming removed 1 base at V and 2 bases at J, with 8 bases between. CDR1 is SEHNR and CDR2 is FQNEAQ in the germline V gene (reference sequence). The CDR3 runs 14 residues. CDR3 sequence: CASSLVPENYGYTF. The CDR3 nucleotides are TGTGCCAGCAGCTTAGTGCCGGAAAACTATGGCTACACCTTC.

This CDR3 is CASSLIGGGNQPQHF. The CDR3 DNA reads TGCGCCAGCAGCTTGATAGGGGGTGGCAATCAGCCCCAGCATTTT. The rearrangement uses TRBV5-1 and TRBJ1-5, with D tentatively TRBD1 (6 bases). Germline V gene lookup returns CDR1 SGHRS and CDR2 YFSETQ. Trimming removed 1 base from V and 2 bases from J, with 10 bases in between. The CDR3 has 15 amino acids.

This clonotype was seen many times. J is TRBJ1-6 and V is TRBV5-1; D is perhaps TRBD1 (6 bases). CDR1 SGHRS and CDR2 YFSETQ come from the germline V gene. V was cut by 0 bases and J by 11 bases, with 12 bases left in between. The CDR3 loop spans 14 amino acids. In DNA form, the CDR3 reads TGCGCCAGCAGCTTGGGACAGGTCGGGGCACCCCTCCACTTT. Translated, it gives CASSLGQVGAPLHF.

This clonotype was found a few times. This CDR3 is CASSEFQGLTGELFF. The CDR3 DNA follows: TGTGCCAGCAGTGAGTTCCAGGGGTTGACCGGGGAGCTGTTTTTT. This sequence joins TRBV25-1 and TRBJ2-2, with TRBD1 as a possible D gene (6 bases). CDR1 and CDR2 (germline): MGHDK, SYGVNS. Trimming removed 3 bases from V and 5 bases from J, with 13 bases in between. The CDR3 sequence is 15 residues long. Drawing the rest from reference TRBV25-1 and TRBJ2-2, the complete variable domain is EADIYQTPRYLVIGTGKKITLECSQTMGHDKMYWYQQDPGMELHLIHYSYGVNSTEKGDLSSESTVSRIRTEHFPLTLESARPSHTSQYLCASSEFQGLTGELFFGEGSRLTVL.

J is TRBJ2-1 and V is TRBV24-1; D is possibly TRBD2 (5 bases). CDR1 and CDR2 (germline): KGHDR, SFDVKD. This CDR3 has 16 residues. V gave up 5 bases and J gave up 0 bases, with 13 bases separating them. CDR3 bases: TGTGCCACCAGTGCCGGGGTCCTCAGCTCCTACAATGAGCAGTTCTTC. This gives the protein CATSAGVLSSYNEQFF.

This clonotype has only a few counts. The chain employs TRBV24-1 and TRBJ2-2, with D uncertain. The CDR3 consists of 15 residues. Trimming pared 3 bases from V and 0 bases from J, leaving 7 bases between. Germline CDR1 is KGHDR and CDR2 is SFDVKD. CDR3 nucleotides: TGTGCCACCAGTGATACCCAGGCGAACACCGGGGAGCTGTTTTTT. Amino acids: CATSDTQANTGELFF.

This clonotype was observed at least ten times. The chain couples TRBV7-9 to TRBJ2-3; D might be TRBD2 (5 bases). Germline-derived CDR1 and CDR2 are SEHNR and FQNEAQ (reference sequence). Trimming removed 2 bases from V and 2 bases from J, with 17 bases in between. The CDR3 runs 17 residues. CDR3 nucleotide sequence: TGTGCCAGCAGCTTATGTGTGAGGGCTACTCCCACAGATACGCAGTATTTT. Residues: CASSLCVRATPTDTQYF.

This clonotype was recorded many times. The chain is built from TRBV7-2 and TRBJ2-7; 8 bases match TRBD2. The CDR3 has 16 residues. Germline CDR1 reads SGHTA; CDR2 reads FQGNSA. Germline trimming cut 1 base from V and 0 bases from J; bases unmatched to any gene: 5. The CDR3 DNA follows: TGTGCCAGCAGCTTAGACTCGGGGGGGAGCTCCTACGAGCAGTACTTC. Translating it yields CASSLDSGGSSYEQYF.

This clonotype was seen repeatedly, ten times or more. This chain connects TRBV12-5 to TRBJ2-7; 7 positions match TRBD2. The length of the CDR3 is 14 residues. From germline, CDR1 is LGHNT and CDR2 FRNRAP. Unmatched junction bases numbered 7, after V lost 3 bases and J lost 5 bases. The CDR3 here is CASGLAGSFHEQYF. The CDR3 DNA is TGTGCTAGTGGTTTAGCGGGGAGTTTCCACGAGCAGTACTTC.

This clonotype was found a few times. The chain carries TRBV6-5 and TRBJ2-7; 8 bases map to TRBD1. V lost 3 bases to trimming and J lost 7 bases; unmatched junction nucleotides: 14. Looked up from germline, CDR1 is MNHEY and CDR2 is SVGAGI. The CDR3 totals 16 residues. In nucleotides, the CDR3 is TGTGCCAGCAGTTATTCCGGGACAGGACCCCCTACAGAGCAGTACTTC. Amino acid sequence: CASSYSGTGPPTEQYF.

This clonotype was seen a handful of times. The chain combines TRBV20-1 with TRBJ1-3; no clear D gene. Germline lookup yields CDR1 DFQATT and CDR2 SNEGSKA (reference sequence). CDR3 length: 13 residues. V was pared by 3 bases and J by 3 bases, with 9 bases between. CDR3 DNA: TGCAGTGCTAGTAATACCCATGGAAACACCATATATTTT. It is translated as CSASNTHGNTIYF.

This clonotype was picked up a small number of times. This rearrangement joins TRBV20-1 to TRBJ2-3; tentative D call: TRBD2 (6 bases). Germline V gives CDR1 DFQATT, CDR2 SNEGSKA (reference sequence). Trimming took off 5 bases at V and 1 base at J, with 10 bases between the two ends. The CDR3 covers 13 residues. The CDR3 DNA reads TGCAGTGCTTATACGGGAGGCACAGATACGCAGTATTTT. Translating gives CSAYTGGTDTQYF.

The table lists this clonotype with a few counts. V gene TRBV5-1 combines with J gene TRBJ2-5, with D unclear. The CDR3 is 14 residues long. V was cut by 0 bases and J by 4 bases, with 10 bases left in between. Germline V lookup: CDR1 SGHRS, CDR2 YFSETQ. CDR3 nucleotides: TGCGCCAGCAGCTTGGGTACTAACGGAGAGACCCAGTACTTC. Its protein is CASSLGTNGETQYF.

This clonotype was observed a few times. This rearrangement joins TRBV12-5 to TRBJ2-2, with 9 positions matching TRBD1. The CDR3 totals 17 residues. Germline trimming cut 5 bases from V and 4 bases from J; bases unmatched to any gene: 11. CDR1 and CDR2 from the germline V gene are LGHNT and FRNRAP. CDR3 coding DNA: TGTGCTAGTGGTCCCCGTTCGGGACAGGGCCTCACCGGGGAGCTGTTTTTT. Translation gives CASGPRSGQGLTGELFF.

There are a few counts of this clonotype. The V gene is TRBV20-1, the J gene TRBJ2-6; D is possibly TRBD2 (5 bases). This CDR3 region has 14 residues. Germline V CDR1 and CDR2: DFQATT, SNEGSKA (reference sequence). V dropped 3 bases and J dropped 1 base, with 7 bases sitting between them. CDR3: CSASRGSGANVLTF. In nucleotides, the CDR3 is TGCAGTGCTAGTAGAGGGTCTGGGGCCAACGTCCTGACTTTC.

This chain links TRBV11-2 with TRBJ2-3; possible D gene TRBD2, 7 bases. V gave up 3 bases and J gave up 6 bases, with 13 bases separating them. The CDR3 has 14 amino acids. CDR1 and CDR2 from the germline V gene are SGHAT and FQNNGV. This chain's CDR3 is CASSFSGGHDTQYF. CDR3 bases: TGTGCCAGCAGCTTCTCGGGGGGCCATGATACGCAGTATTTT. Full variable domain (remainder filled in from reference TRBV11-2 and TRBJ2-3): EAGVAQSPRYKIIEKRQSVAFWCNPISGHATLYWYQQILGQGPKLLIQFQNNGVVDDSQLPKDRFSAERLKGVDSTLKIQPAKLEDSAVYLCASSFSGGHDTQYFGPGTRLTVL.